This entry lists 31 T cell receptor beta chains sequenced from one sample in a study of T cells in Graves' hyperthyroidism and ophthalmopathy. TCR beta CDR3 sequences were amplified from RNA transcripts. An initial round of RT-PCR targeting the TCR CDR3 relied on the HTBI primer set. TCRdb independently ran MiXCR on the multiplex PCR reads; one entry per CDR3 protein. The data contain a few hundred thousand distinct CDR3 sequences, over 45% of them singletons. Sequencing input: peripheral blood or thyroid tissue (not recorded which). The receptors shown here come from an adult woman with Graves' disease, either hyperthyroidism or ophthalmopathy (not recorded which).

This clonotype occurred a few times. V gene TRBV29-1 combines with J gene TRBJ1-4; D gene ambiguous. The CDR3 spans 17 residues. Germline CDR1 and CDR2: SQVTM and ANQGSEA. V dropped 0 bases and J dropped 0 bases, with 14 bases sitting between them. The CDR3 protein is CSVEDLSAAATNEKLFF. The CDR3, as DNA: TGCAGCGTTGAAGATTTATCGGCGGCAGCAACTAATGAAAAACTGTTTTTT.

The sample holds a few counts of this clonotype. This rearrangement joins TRBV6-2 or TRBV6-3 to TRBJ2-2, with a possible D match to TRBD2 (6 bases). The CDR3 extends over 16 amino acids. In germline, CDR1 is MNHEY, CDR2 SVGEGT. Trimming removed 2 bases at V and 4 bases at J, with 14 bases between. The CDR3 region has the DNA TGTGCCAGCAGTTACGGAGGGATTGGGGTCACCGGGGAGCTGTTTTTT. Translated, it gives CASSYGGIGVTGELFF.

The chain recombines TRBV7-9 with TRBJ2-7, with TRBD1 identical over 7 bases. The germline gives CDR1 SEHNR, CDR2 FQNEAQ (reference sequence). The CDR3 consists of 15 residues. J was trimmed by 3 bases and V by 5 bases; bases with no gene match: 10. In nucleotides, the CDR3 is TGTGCCAGCAGCCCAGGGGGAATAGACTACTACGAGCAGTACTTC. This gives the protein CASSPGGIDYYEQYF.

A few counts support this clonotype. The V call is TRBV4-2, the J call TRBJ2-6; either TRBD1 or TRBD2 may supply D (6 bases each). Trimming took off 0 bases at V and 0 bases at J, with 15 bases between the two ends. The CDR3 has 19 residues. Per germline, CDR1 LGHNA and CDR2 YNFKEQ. The CDR3 reads CASSQDRRGERSGANVLTF. The CDR3 DNA reads TGTGCCAGCAGCCAAGATCGTAGGGGGGAACGCTCTGGGGCCAACGTCCTGACTTTC.

This chain joins TRBV2 and TRBJ1-4, with D hard to call. V was trimmed by 3 bases and J by 10 bases, leaving 9 bases between them. The germline gives CDR1 SNHLY, CDR2 FYNNEI. This CDR3 contains 12 residues. CDR3 region: CASSDRRGKLFF. The CDR3 coding sequence is TGTGCCAGCAGTGACAGGCGGGGAAAACTGTTTTTT.

The gene calls are TRBV20-1 and TRBJ2-5; 11 nucleotides line up with TRBD1. Germline trimming cut 6 bases from V and 0 bases from J; bases unmatched to any gene: 3. The CDR3 is 14 residues long. The germline gives CDR1 DFQATT, CDR2 SNEGSKA (reference sequence). The CDR3 nucleotides are TGCAGTGCGGGGACAGGGGGATACCAAGAGACCCAGTACTTC. It translates to CSAGTGGYQETQYF.

This clonotype was seen a single time. The J gene is TRBJ2-5, the V gene TRBV12-3 or TRBV12-4, with D possibly matching TRBD1 (5 bases). Trimming took off 4 bases at V and 7 bases at J, with 10 bases between the two ends. This CDR3 has 12 residues. This chain's CDR3 is CASSWGRGTQYF. Written as DNA, the CDR3 is TGTGCCAGCAGTTGGGGTAGGGGGACCCAGTACTTC.

The chain recombines TRBV7-9 with TRBJ1-1; D may be TRBD1 (6 bases). Trimming took off 8 bases at V and 2 bases at J, with 15 bases between the two ends. CDR1 is SEHNR and CDR2 is FQNEAQ in the germline V gene (reference sequence). The CDR3 length is 14 residues. The CDR3 DNA reads TGTGCCAGCTCACCTGGACAGCGCAACACTGAAGCTTTCTTT. This gives the protein CASSPGQRNTEAFF.

The chain has TRBV2 and TRBJ2-6, with 8 bases lining up with TRBD1. Germline CDR1 reads SNHLY; CDR2 reads FYNNEI. The length of the CDR3 is 17 residues. Trimming cost V 6 bases and J 2 bases; bases outside gene matches: 9. The CDR3 protein is CASRRGTGGPGANVLTF. CDR3 coding DNA: TGTGCCAGCAGGCGAGGAACAGGGGGGCCTGGGGCCAACGTCCTGACTTTC.

This sequence joins TRBV12-3 or TRBV12-4 and TRBJ2-1; D may correspond to TRBD1 or TRBD2 (5 bases each). The CDR3 spans 12 residues. V was pared by 3 bases and J by 9 bases, with 9 bases between. The CDR3 sequence: CASSFGTGEQFF. As DNA, the CDR3 is TGTGCCAGCAGTTTCGGGACGGGTGAGCAGTTCTTC.

This clonotype was detected only a few times. This chain uses TRBV29-1 with TRBJ1-3; no definite D call. Germline V lookup: CDR1 SQVTM, CDR2 ANQGSEA. V dropped 3 bases and J dropped 6 bases, with 9 bases sitting between them. The CDR3 runs to 12 residues. CDR3 in DNA: TGCAGCGTTGACTCCGGCCTAAACACCATATATTTT. Its protein product is CSVDSGLNTIYF.

The chain combines TRBV7-6 with TRBJ2-7; D ambiguous. This CDR3 comprises 15 residues. Germline-derived CDR1 and CDR2 are SGHVS and FNYEAQ. Between the trimmed V and J ends, which lost 1 base and 0 bases, there was a span of 10 bases. The CDR3 DNA reads TGTGCCAGCAGCTTAGGCCAGAGGAGCTCCTACGAGCAGTACTTC. It yields the protein CASSLGQRSSYEQYF.

The CDR3 reads CASSRSGTVNSPLHF. The DNA for the CDR3 is TGTGCCAGCAGCCGCTCCGGGACAGTTAATTCACCCCTCCACTTT. V gene TRBV5-6 combines with J gene TRBJ1-6; 7 bases map to TRBD1. Germline V gene sequence: CDR1 SGHDT, CDR2 YYEEEE. CDR3 length: 15 residues. Unmatched junction bases numbered 7, after V lost 4 bases and J lost 6 bases.

The V gene is TRBV5-1, the J gene TRBJ2-7, with 12 bases that match TRBD1. After removal of 4 bases from V and 2 bases from J, the junction contained 22 bases not matched to a gene. Germline CDR1 SGHRS, CDR2 YFSETQ. The length of the CDR3 is 21 residues. Written as DNA, the CDR3 is TGCGCCAGCAGCCTAATGGGGCGCTGGGGGACAGGGGGCTTCCGTGCCTACGAGCAGTACTTC. Its protein is CASSLMGRWGTGGFRAYEQYF.

As regards this clonotype: The CDR3 ends on some other residue instead of the conserved phenylalanine or tryptophan, so this is likely a read error. V and J are TRBV30 and TRBJ1-2, with D uncertain. CDR3 length: 12 amino acids. Trimming cost V 4 bases and J 1 base, with 7 bases left between them. Germline CDR1 reads GTSNPN; CDR2 reads SVGIG (reference sequence). The CDR3 sequence: CAWNKGNYGYTL. CDR3 DNA sequence: TGTGCCTGGAACAAGGGTAACTATGGCTACACCCTC.

The rearrangement joins TRBV12-3 or TRBV12-4 to TRBJ1-6, with a possible D match to TRBD1 (5 bases). There are 13 residues in the CDR3. Deletions cut 3 bases from V and 7 bases from J, with 7 bases between. CDR3 amino acids: CASSLKGNSPLHF. The CDR3 DNA sequence: TGTGCCAGCAGTTTGAAGGGGAATTCACCCCTCCACTTT.

J is TRBJ1-1 and V is TRBV20-1; TRBD1 aligns across 8 bases. The CDR3 spans 15 residues. V dropped 3 bases and J dropped 0; count of bases not matched to a gene: 6. CDR1 is DFQATT, CDR2 SNEGSKA, per germline (reference sequence). The chain's CDR3 is CSASRTGQMNTEAFF. The CDR3 DNA reads TGCAGTGCTAGCCGGACAGGGCAGATGAACACTGAAGCTTTCTTT.

The V call is TRBV7-7, the J call TRBJ2-5; D is unresolved. Germline lookup yields CDR1 SSHAT and CDR2 FNYEAQ (reference sequence). The CDR3 is 10 residues long. The CDR3 DNA reads TGTGCTAGAGATCGGGAGACCCAGTACTTC. Protein sequence: CARDRETQYF.

This clonotype was seen many times. The gene calls are TRBV24-1 and TRBJ2-2; 11 nucleotides line up with TRBD1. The CDR3 runs 19 residues. CDR1 is KGHDR and CDR2 is SFDVKD in the germline V gene. V dropped 4 bases and J dropped 4; count of bases not matched to a gene: 13. DNA of the CDR3: TGTGCCACCAGTGACTATGCGCCCGGACAGGGGGCGATCACCGGGGAGCTGTTTTTT. Amino acid sequence: CATSDYAPGQGAITGELFF.

This clonotype occurred a few times. The chain uses TRBV24-1 and TRBJ2-2, with 10 bases aligning to TRBD1. CDR1 and CDR2 from the germline V gene are KGHDR and SFDVKD. This CDR3 is built from 17 residues. The V and J ends lost 4 bases and 6 bases, in that order; junction bases with no gene match: 10. The CDR3 reads CATSDPPGQGMAGELFF. CDR3 sequence (DNA): TGTGCCACCAGTGACCCGCCGGGACAGGGGATGGCCGGGGAGCTGTTTTTT.

This clonotype has at least ten counts. The chain links TRBV6-6 to TRBJ1-1; D call uncertain. CDR3 length equals 14 residues. CDR1 and CDR2 from the germline V gene are MNHNY and SVGAGI (reference sequence). V gave up 11 bases and J gave up 3 bases, with 19 bases separating them. CDR3 sequence: CAAGPTLHDTEAFF. The CDR3 nucleotides are TGTGCCGCGGGCCCGACACTACACGACACTGAAGCTTTCTTT.

This clonotype occurred once. V is TRBV19 and J is TRBJ1-2; D is unclear. Germline CDR1 reads LNHDA; CDR2 reads SQIVND (reference sequence). Trimming cost V 6 bases and J 0 bases, with 17 bases left between them. The CDR3 runs to 16 residues. The CDR3 coding sequence is TGTGCCAGTAGGTTGGCAGGAGCTAGCCCTAACTATGGCTACACCTTC. It codes for CASRLAGASPNYGYTF. The full variable domain, with the rest looked up from reference TRBV19 and TRBJ1-2, is DGGITQSPKYLFRKEGQNVTLSCEQNLNHDAMYWYRQDPGQGLRLIYYSQIVNDFQKGDIAEGYSVSREKKESFPLTVTSAQKNPTAFYLCASRLAGASPNYGYTFGSGTRLTVV.

This sequence joins TRBV28 and TRBJ2-7; 7 nucleotides match TRBD1. This CDR3 comprises 15 residues. The germline gives CDR1 MDHEN, CDR2 SYDVKM. Losses at the gene ends were 8 bases for V and 2 bases for J; bases not matched to a gene: 12. Here the CDR3 reads CASADQGQPPYEQYF. The CDR3 DNA follows: TGTGCCAGCGCCGACCAGGGACAGCCTCCCTACGAGCAGTACTTC. Based on the CDR3 plus reference TRBV28 and TRBJ2-7, the full variable domain is DVKVTQSSRYLVKRTGEKVFLECVQDMDHENMFWYRQDPGLGLRLIYFSYDVKMKEKGDIPEGYSVSREKKERFSLILESASTNQTSMYLCASADQGQPPYEQYFGPGTRLTVT.

The gene calls are TRBV10-3 and TRBJ1-2, with 10 bases aligning to TRBD1. The V and J ends lost 5 bases and 8 bases, in that order; junction bases with no gene match: 5. This CDR3 region has 13 residues. Per the germline V gene, CDR1 is ENHRY and CDR2 is SYGVKD. This chain's CDR3 is CAISTGTGEGYTF. CDR3 DNA sequence: TGTGCCATCAGTACCGGGACAGGGGAAGGCTACACCTTC.

The sample holds many counts of this clonotype. V is TRBV2 and J is TRBJ1-5; TRBD1 is a possible D gene (5 bases). The CDR3 extends over 14 amino acids. CDR1 and CDR2 from the germline V gene are SNHLY and FYNNEI. Trimming shortened V by 5 bases and J by 5 bases, and 13 bases separated the two germline ends. In DNA form, the CDR3 reads TGTGCCAGCAGTTACCGGGACGTTTATCAGCCCCAGCATTTT. Protein: CASSYRDVYQPQHF.

The chain links TRBV6-1 to TRBJ1-1; the D is unclear. CDR1 and CDR2 (germline): MNHNS, SASEGT. The CDR3 contains 13 residues. The germline V and J ends were trimmed by 7 bases and 2 bases, with 11 bases remaining between them. The chain's CDR3 is CASTRGLNTEAFF. As DNA, the CDR3 is TGTGCCAGCACTCGCGGGCTTAACACTGAAGCTTTCTTT.

J is TRBJ1-1 and V is TRBV7-2; the D is unclear. Trimming took off 4 bases at V and 11 bases at J, with 14 bases between the two ends. The CDR3 loop spans 12 amino acids. CDR1 and CDR2 from the germline V gene are SGHTA and FQGNSA. CDR3 residues: CASSYSGLRAFF. In nucleotides, the CDR3 is TGTGCCAGCAGCTATTCGGGTTTGAGGGCTTTCTTT.

This clonotype was counted a single time. This chain uses TRBV2 with TRBJ2-7; D remains unclear. Per the germline V gene, CDR1 is SNHLY and CDR2 is FYNNEI. V lost 3 bases and J 0 bases, leaving 12 bases between the germline ends. The CDR3 has 15 residues. CDR3 sequence: CASSDRKDVSYEQYF. For the CDR3, the DNA is TGTGCCAGCAGTGACCGTAAGGACGTCTCCTACGAGCAGTACTTC.

This clonotype showed up many times. V is TRBV20-1 and J is TRBJ1-4; 8 nucleotides agree with TRBD1. The germline V gene has CDR1 DFQATT and CDR2 SNEGSKA (reference sequence). This CDR3 comprises 16 residues. V gave up 1 base and J gave up 8 bases; unmatched junction bases: 12. CDR3 bases: TGCAGTGCTAGAGGTGACAGGGGCGAGCTTAGAGAAAAACTGTTTTTT. It codes for CSARGDRGELREKLFF.

This clonotype turned up a few times. The rearrangement uses TRBV5-6 and TRBJ1-3; D gene uncertain. CDR1 is SGHDT and CDR2 is YYEEEE in the germline V gene. CDR3 length equals 17 residues. Trimming pared 2 bases from V and 0 bases from J, leaving 15 bases between. The CDR3 nucleotides are TGTGCCAGCAGCTTACAAGGGTTGCCGTCCTCTGGAAACACCATATATTTT. Its translation is CASSLQGLPSSGNTIYF.

The table lists this clonotype with a few counts. This chain uses TRBV11-2 with TRBJ2-5; TRBD2 aligns across 10 bases. Looked up from germline, CDR1 is SGHAT and CDR2 is FQNNGV. Losses at the gene ends were 1 base for V and 4 bases for J; bases not matched to a gene: 6. The CDR3 length is 16 residues. The CDR3 DNA sequence: TGTGCCAGCAGCTTAGTTCGTCTAGCGGGAGCAGAGACCCAGTACTTC. Amino acids: CASSLVRLAGAETQYF.